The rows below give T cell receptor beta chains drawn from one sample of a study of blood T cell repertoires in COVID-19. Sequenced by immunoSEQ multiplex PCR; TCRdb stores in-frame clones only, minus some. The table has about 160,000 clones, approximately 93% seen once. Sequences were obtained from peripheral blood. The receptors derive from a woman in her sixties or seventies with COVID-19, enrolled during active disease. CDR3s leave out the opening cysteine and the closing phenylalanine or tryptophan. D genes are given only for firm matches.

ATSLTGTGAEAF TRBD1 TRBV10-2
ASSVTSGGVVDTQY TRBD2 TRBV6-1
ATRDRGEANYGYT TRBD1 TRBV19
ASSQDVRYRYT - TRBV4-2
ASSETGMNTEAF - TRBV9
ASSQSNGLADTQY TRBD2 TRBV16
ASSTNIISYNSPLH - TRBV7-9
ASSHGGCNGADTQY - TRBV3-1/TRBV3-2
ATSRGSISGNTIY - TRBV15
ASSNRFPEIDRGGNTIY TRBD1 TRBV18
ASSQEGPSGQGSDQPQH TRBD1 TRBV4-3
ASSMGLSQADYGYT - TRBV11-2
ASSSGTGNGNQPQH TRBD1 TRBV19
ASSLFQGDEKLF TRBD1 TRBV5-8
ASGATDRPYYGYT - TRBV12-5
ASSLQGNFYNSPLH - TRBV7-2
ASSTGTGALGNTIY TRBD1 TRBV5-1
ASSYRGGNTDTQY - TRBV6-5
ASSMTGGAYGYT - TRBV19
ASSLASGRYGYT - TRBV11-2
ASSADPTGNTEAF - TRBV9
ASSLSTDTQY - TRBV7-3
AIKRDRAIYEQY TRBD1 TRBV10-3
ASSPHTDGYT - TRBV11-2